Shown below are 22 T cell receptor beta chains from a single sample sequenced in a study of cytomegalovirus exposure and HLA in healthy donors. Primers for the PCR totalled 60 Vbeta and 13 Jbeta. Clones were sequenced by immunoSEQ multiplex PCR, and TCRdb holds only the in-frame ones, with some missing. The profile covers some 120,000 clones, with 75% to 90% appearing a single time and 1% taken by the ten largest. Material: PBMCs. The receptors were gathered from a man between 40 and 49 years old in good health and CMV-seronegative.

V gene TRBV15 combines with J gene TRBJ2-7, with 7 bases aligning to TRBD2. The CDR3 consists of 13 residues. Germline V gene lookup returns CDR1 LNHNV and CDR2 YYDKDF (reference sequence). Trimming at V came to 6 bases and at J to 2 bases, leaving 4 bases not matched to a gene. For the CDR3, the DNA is TGTGCCACCAGAAACGGGGGGACCTACGAGCAGTACTTC. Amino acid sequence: CATRNGGTYEQYF.

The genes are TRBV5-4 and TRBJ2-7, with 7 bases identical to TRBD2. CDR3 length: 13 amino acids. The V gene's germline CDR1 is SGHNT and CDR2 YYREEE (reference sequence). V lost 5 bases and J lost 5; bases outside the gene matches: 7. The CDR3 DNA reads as TGTGCCAGCAGTCGGGAGCGGGGCGACGAGCAGTACTTC. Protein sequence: CASSRERGDEQYF. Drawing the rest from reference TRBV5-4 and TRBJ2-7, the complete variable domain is ETGVTQSPTHLIKTRGQQVTLRCSSQSGHNTVSWYQQALGQGPQFIFQYYREEENGRGNFPPRFSGLQFPNYSSELNVNALELDDSALYLCASSRERGDEQYFGPGTRLTVT.

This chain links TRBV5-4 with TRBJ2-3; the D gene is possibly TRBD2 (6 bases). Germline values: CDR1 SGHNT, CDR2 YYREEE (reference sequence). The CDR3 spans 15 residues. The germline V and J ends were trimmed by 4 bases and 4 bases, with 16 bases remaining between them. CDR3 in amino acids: CASSPPGGASDTQYF. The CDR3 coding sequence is TGTGCCAGCAGCCCCCCGGGCGGGGCTTCAGATACGCAGTATTTT.

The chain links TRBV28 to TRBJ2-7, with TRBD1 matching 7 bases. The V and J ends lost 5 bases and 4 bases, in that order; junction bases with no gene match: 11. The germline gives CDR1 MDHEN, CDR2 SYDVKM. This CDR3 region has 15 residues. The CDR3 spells CASSGVAGGVYEQYF. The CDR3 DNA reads TGTGCCAGCAGTGGGGTGGCAGGGGGTGTTTACGAGCAGTACTTC.

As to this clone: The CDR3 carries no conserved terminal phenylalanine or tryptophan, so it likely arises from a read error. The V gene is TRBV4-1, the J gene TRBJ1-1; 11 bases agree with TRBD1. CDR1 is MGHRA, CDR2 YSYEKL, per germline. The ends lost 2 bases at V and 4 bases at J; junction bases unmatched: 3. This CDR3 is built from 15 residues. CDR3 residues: CASSQLGTGGTEAFV. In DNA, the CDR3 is TGCGCCAGCAGCCAACTCGGGACAGGGGGCACTGAAGCTTTCGTT.

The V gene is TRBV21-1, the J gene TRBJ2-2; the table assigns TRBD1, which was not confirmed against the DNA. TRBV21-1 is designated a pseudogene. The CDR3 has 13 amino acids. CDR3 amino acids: CASSSHNTGELFF. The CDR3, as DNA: TGTGCCAGCAGCTCACACAACACCGGGGAGCTGTTTTTT.

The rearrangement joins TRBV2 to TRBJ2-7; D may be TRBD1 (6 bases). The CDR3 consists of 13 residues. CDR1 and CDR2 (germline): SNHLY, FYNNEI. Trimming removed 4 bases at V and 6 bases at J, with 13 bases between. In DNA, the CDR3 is TGTGCCAGCAGTGTCAGGGGAACCACCGAGCAGTACGTC. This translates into CASSVRGTTEQYV.

This CDR3 is CASSPLGQALVGPQHF. The CDR3 nucleotides are TGTGCCAGCAGTCCCCTGGGACAGGCCTTAGTGGGGCCCCAGCATTTT. The rearrangement uses TRBV28 and TRBJ1-5; TRBD1 matches at 8 bases. Looked up from germline, CDR1 is MDHEN and CDR2 is SYDVKM. V trimming: 5 bases; J trimming: 9 bases; junction bases outside the gene matches: 15. This CDR3 region has 16 residues.

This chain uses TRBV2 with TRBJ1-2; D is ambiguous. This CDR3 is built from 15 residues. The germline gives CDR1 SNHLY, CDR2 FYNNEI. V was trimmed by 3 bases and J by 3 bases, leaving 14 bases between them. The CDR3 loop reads CASSEGGVSDYGYTF. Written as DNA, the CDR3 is TGTGCCAGCAGTGAGGGTGGTGTCAGCGACTATGGCTACACCTTC.

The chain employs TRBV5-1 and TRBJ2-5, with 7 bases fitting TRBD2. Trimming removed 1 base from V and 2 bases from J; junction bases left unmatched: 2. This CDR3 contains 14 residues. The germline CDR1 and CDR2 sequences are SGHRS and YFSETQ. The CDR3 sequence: CASSLSLAQETQYF. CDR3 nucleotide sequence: TGCGCCAGCAGCTTGTCACTAGCGCAAGAGACCCAGTACTTC.

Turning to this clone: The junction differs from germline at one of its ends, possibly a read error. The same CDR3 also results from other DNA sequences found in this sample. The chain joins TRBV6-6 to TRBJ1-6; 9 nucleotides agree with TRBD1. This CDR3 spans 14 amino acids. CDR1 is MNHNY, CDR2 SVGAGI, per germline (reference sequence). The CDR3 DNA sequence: TGCGCCAGCAGTAACGGACAGGGGAATTCACCCCTCCACTTT. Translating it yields CASSNGQGNSPLHF.

DNA for the CDR3: TGTGCCTGGAGTGGGGTCTCCGGGTGGGCTTTCTTT. Protein sequence: CAWSGVSGWAFF. This chain connects TRBV30 to TRBJ1-1; D is undetermined. V lost 1 base and J lost 11, with 14 bases in between. CDR1 is GTSNPN, CDR2 SVGIG, per germline (reference sequence). The CDR3 loop spans 12 amino acids.

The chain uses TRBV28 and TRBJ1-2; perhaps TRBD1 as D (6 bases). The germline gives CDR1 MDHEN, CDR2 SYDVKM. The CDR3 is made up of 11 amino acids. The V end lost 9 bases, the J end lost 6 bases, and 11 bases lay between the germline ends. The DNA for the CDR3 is TGTGCCAGTGAGGGGGGGGATGGCTACACCTTC. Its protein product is CASEGGDGYTF.

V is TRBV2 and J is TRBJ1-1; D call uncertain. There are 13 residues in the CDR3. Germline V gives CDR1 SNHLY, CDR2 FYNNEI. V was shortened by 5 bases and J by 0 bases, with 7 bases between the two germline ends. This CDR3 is CASSTEMNTEAFF. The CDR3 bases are TGTGCCAGCAGTACAGAAATGAACACTGAAGCTTTCTTT.

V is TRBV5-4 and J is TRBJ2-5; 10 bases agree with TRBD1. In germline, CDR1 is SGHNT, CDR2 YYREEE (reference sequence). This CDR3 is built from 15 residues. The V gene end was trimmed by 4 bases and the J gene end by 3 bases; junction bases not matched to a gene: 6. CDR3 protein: CASSPVTGGEETQYF. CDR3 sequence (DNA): TGTGCCAGCAGCCCGGTGACAGGGGGCGAAGAGACCCAGTACTTC.

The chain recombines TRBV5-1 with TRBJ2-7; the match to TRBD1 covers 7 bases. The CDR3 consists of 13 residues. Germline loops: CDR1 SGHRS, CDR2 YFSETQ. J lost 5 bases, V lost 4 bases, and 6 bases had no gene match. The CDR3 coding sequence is TGCGCCAGCAGCAAGGACAGGCCGAACGAGCAGTACTTC. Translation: CASSKDRPNEQYF.

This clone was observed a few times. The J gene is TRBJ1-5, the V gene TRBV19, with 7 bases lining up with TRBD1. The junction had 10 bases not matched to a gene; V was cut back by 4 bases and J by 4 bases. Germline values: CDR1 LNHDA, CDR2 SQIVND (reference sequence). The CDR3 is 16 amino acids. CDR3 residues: CASSKRQGEGNQPQHF. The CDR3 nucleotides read TGTGCCAGTAGTAAAAGACAGGGTGAGGGGAATCAGCCCCAGCATTTT.

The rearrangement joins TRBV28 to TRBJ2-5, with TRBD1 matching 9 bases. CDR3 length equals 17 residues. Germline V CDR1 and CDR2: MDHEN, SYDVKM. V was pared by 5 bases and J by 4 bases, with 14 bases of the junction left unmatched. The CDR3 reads CASSLLMPGQGGETQYF. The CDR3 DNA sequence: TGTGCCAGCAGTCTTCTCATGCCGGGACAGGGAGGAGAGACCCAGTACTTC. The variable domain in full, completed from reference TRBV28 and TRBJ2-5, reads DVKVTQSSRYLVKRTGEKVFLECVQDMDHENMFWYRQDPGLGLRLIYFSYDVKMKEKGDIPEGYSVSREKKERFSLILESASTNQTSMYLCASSLLMPGQGGETQYFGPGTRLLVL.

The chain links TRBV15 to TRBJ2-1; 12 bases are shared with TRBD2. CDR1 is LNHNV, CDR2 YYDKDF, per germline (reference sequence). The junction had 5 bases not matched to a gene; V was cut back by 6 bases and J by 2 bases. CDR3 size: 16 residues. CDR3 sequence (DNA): TGTGCCACCAGGGTGGCTAGCGGGAGGGCCTACAATGAGCAGTTCTTC. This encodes CATRVASGRAYNEQFF.

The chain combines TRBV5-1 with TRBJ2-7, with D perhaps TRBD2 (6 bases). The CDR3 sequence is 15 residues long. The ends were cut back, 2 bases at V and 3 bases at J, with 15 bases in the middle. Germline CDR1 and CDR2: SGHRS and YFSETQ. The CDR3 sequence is CASSFLAPHLYEQYF. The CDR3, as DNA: TGCGCCAGCAGCTTCCTAGCGCCTCACCTCTACGAGCAGTACTTC. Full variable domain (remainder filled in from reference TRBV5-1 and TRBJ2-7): KAGVTQTPRYLIKTRGQQVTLSCSPISGHRSVSWYQQTPGQGLQFLFEYFSETQRNKGNFPGRFSGRQFSNSRSEMNVSTLELGDSALYLCASSFLAPHLYEQYFGPGTRLTVT.

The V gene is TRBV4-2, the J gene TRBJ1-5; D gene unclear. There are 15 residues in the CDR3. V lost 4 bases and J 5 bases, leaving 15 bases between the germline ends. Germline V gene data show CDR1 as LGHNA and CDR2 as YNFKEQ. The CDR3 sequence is CASSLQTSSHQPQHF. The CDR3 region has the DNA TGTGCCAGCAGCCTACAGACATCTTCCCATCAGCCCCAGCATTTT.

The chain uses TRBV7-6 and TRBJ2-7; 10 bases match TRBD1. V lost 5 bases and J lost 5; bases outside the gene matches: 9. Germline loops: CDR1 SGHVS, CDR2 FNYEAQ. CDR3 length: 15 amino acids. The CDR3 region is CASSLGTGESHEQYF. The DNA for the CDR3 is TGTGCCAGCAGCCTAGGGACAGGGGAGAGTCACGAGCAGTACTTC.